The source of this T cell receptor beta chain is a study of shared clonotypes between healthy human individuals. Study-wide results and limits: Genetic and exposure-history diversity was limited by the small donor number.

The naive CD8 fraction comprised CD45RO-negative cells positively selected for CCR7 and excluded terminally differentiated effector memory CD45RA+ cells. Sequencing used immunoSEQ multiplex PCR; TCRdb keeps in-frame clones, though not all of them. Found here are approximately 2,000,000 clones, around 93% of them singletons; the top ten hold more than 1.5%. The CDR3 runs to 15 residues. CDR1 and CDR2 (germline): LNHDA, SQIVND (reference sequence). V was cut by 5 bases and J by 4 bases, with 14 bases left in between. In the case of this clone: Its antigen is currently unknown.

Material: naive CD8+ T cells from PBMCs. This receptor was obtained from a man in his late teens or twenties in good health. Some clones in this sample may be carry-over from other donors' samples. The chain links TRBV19 to TRBJ2-2; the D gene is possibly TRBD1 (6 bases). In DNA, the CDR3 is TGTGCCAGTAGTGTCCGGGACACAGCCACCGGGGAGCTGTTTTTT. This sequence encodes CASSVRDTATGELFF.